This TCR beta chain was sequenced during a study of shared clonotypes between healthy human individuals. Study at large: Researchers assigned three CD4 naive, three CD4 memory, two CD8 naive and one CD8 memory plate to each donor. General study findings and limits: Rarefaction showed that sequencing of sorted subsets was incomplete (despite large depth). Around 5.4% of naive CD4 clonotypes were common to a handful of donors.

Worth noting for this clone: Its specificity is not known.

CD8 cells classed as naive were CD45RO-negative and positively selected for CCR7, excluding terminally differentiated effector memory CD45RA+ cells. All donors qualified as healthy HIV-negative adults and had experienced no recent acute infections or vaccinations. The repertoire was sequenced with immunoSEQ multiplex PCR; TCRdb's copy has only in-frame clones and lacks some. The sample has approximately 1.9 million clones, 90% to 95% seen once. The TCR originated in a man in his late teens or twenties in good health. Some clones in this sample may be carry-over from other donors' samples. What was sequenced was naive CD8+ T cells from PBMCs.

The CDR3 reads CASSMVGPEAFF. The DNA for the CDR3 is TGTGCCAGTAGTATGGTAGGGCCCGAAGCTTTCTTT. The gene calls are TRBV19 and TRBJ1-1; D is uncertain. The germline V and J ends were trimmed by 3 bases and 8 bases, with 10 bases remaining between them. CDR1 and CDR2 (germline): LNHDA, SQIVND (reference sequence). The CDR3 runs 12 residues.